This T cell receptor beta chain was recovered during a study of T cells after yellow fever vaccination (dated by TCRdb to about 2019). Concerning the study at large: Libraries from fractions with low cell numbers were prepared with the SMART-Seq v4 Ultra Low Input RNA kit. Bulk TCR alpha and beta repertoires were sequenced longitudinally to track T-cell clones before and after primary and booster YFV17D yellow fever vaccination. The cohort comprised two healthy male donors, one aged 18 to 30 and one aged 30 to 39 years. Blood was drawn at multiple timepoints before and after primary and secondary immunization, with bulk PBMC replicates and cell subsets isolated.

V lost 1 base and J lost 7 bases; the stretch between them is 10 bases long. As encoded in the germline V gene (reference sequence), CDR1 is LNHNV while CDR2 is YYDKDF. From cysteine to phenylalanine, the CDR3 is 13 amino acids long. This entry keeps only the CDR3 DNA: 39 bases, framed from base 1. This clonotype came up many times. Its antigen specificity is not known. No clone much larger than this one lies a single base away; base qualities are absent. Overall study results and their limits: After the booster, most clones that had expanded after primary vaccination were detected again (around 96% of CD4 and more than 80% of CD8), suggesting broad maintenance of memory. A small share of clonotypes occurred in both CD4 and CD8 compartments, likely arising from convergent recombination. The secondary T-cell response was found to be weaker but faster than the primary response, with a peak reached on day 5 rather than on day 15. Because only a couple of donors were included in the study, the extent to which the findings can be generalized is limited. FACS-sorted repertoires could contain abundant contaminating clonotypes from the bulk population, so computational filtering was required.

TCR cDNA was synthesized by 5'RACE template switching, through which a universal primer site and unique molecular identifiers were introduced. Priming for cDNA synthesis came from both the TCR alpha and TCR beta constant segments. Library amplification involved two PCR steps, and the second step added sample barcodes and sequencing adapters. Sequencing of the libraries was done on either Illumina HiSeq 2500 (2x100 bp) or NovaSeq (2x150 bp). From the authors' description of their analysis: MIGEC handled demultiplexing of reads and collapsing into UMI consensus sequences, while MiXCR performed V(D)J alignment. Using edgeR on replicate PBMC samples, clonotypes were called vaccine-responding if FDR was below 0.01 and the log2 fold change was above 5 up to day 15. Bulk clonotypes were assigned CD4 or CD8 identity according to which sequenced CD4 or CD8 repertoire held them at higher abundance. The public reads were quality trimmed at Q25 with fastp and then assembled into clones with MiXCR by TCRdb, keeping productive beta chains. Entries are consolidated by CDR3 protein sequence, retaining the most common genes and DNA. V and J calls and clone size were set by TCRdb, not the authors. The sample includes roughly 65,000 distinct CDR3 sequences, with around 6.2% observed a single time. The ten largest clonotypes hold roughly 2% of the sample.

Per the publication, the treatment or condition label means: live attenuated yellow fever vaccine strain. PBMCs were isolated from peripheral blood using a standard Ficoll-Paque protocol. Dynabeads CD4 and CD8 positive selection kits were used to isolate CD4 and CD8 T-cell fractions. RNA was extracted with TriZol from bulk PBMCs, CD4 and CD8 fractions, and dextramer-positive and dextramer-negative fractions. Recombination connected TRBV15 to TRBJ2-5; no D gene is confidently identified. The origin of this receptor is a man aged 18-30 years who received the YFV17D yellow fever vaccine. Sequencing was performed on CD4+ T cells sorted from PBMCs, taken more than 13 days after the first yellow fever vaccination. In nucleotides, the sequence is TGTGCCACCAGCAGAGCCCAGTGGGGGACCCAGTACTTC. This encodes CATSRAQWGTQYF.